One sample yielded the 30 T cell receptor beta chains listed below, sequenced in a study of CD8 T cells in Susac syndrome. Random hexamers primed reverse transcription of about 0.5 to 1 ug RNA. TCRdb ran MiXCR on the immunoSEQ multiplex PCR reads and lists one entry per CDR3 protein. The data hold 92,000 or so distinct CDR3 sequences, with approximately 96% observed a single time. The specimen sequenced was CD8+ T cells from PBMCs. These receptors all stem from a human donor with Susac syndrome.

V and J are TRBV12-3 or TRBV12-4 and TRBJ1-2; weak D call: TRBD1 (6 bases). Trimming took off 4 bases at V and 4 bases at J, with 19 bases between the two ends. The CDR3 spans 16 residues. The CDR3 protein is CASSWGLTGLSYGYTF. For the CDR3, the DNA is TGTGCCAGCAGTTGGGGCCTCACAGGGTTGAGCTATGGCTACACCTTC.

The V and J genes are TRBV6-2 or TRBV6-3 and TRBJ2-7, with TRBD2 matching over 8 bases. Germline V CDR1 and CDR2: MNHEY, SVGEGT. Unmatched junction bases numbered 7, after V lost 6 bases and J lost 0 bases. This CDR3 has 15 amino acids. The CDR3 reads CASSRIAGNSYEQYF. CDR3 nucleotide sequence: TGTGCCAGCAGCCGGATAGCGGGGAACTCCTACGAGCAGTACTTC.

This clonotype has a single count. The V call is TRBV20-1, the J call TRBJ1-3; the D is unclear. V was cut by 0 bases and J by 0 bases, with 15 bases left in between. CDR3 length equals 17 residues. Germline V gene lookup returns CDR1 DFQATT and CDR2 SNEGSKA (reference sequence). The CDR3 DNA reads TGCAGTGCTAGAGATAGTAGATTCCTAAGCTCTGGAAACACCATATATTTT. Its translation is CSARDSRFLSSGNTIYF.

This rearrangement joins TRBV27 to TRBJ2-6; 10 nucleotides agree with TRBD1. Germline assignment: CDR1 MNHEY and CDR2 SMNVEV (reference sequence). The CDR3 runs to 18 residues. V shed 6 bases, J shed 0 bases, and the junction held 8 bases outside the gene matches. CDR3 region: CASSLSGTGVSGANVLTF. CDR3 sequence (DNA): TGTGCCAGCAGCCTCTCCGGGACAGGGGTCTCTGGGGCCAACGTCCTGACTTTC. The full variable domain, rest sourced from reference TRBV27 and TRBJ2-6, is EAQVTQNPRYLITVTGKKLTVTCSQNMNHEYMSWYRQDPGLGLRQIYYSMNVEVTDKGDVPEGYKVSRKEKRNFPLILESPSPNQTSLYFCASSLSGTGVSGANVLTFGAGSRLTVL.

In this sample, this clonotype turned up once. The CDR3 is CASSQVIGREDSPLHF. The CDR3 DNA sequence: TGTGCCAGCAGCCAAGTAATAGGTCGGGAGGATTCACCCCTCCACTTT. V gene TRBV14 combines with J gene TRBJ1-6, with no clear D. In germline, CDR1 is SGHDN, CDR2 FVKESK. The V end was cut by 1 base, the J end by 8 bases, with 15 bases between. CDR3 length: 16 amino acids.

This chain connects TRBV20-1 to TRBJ1-2; D gene unclear. V lost 3 bases and J 0 bases, leaving 8 bases between the germline ends. The germline CDR1 and CDR2 sequences are DFQATT and SNEGSKA (reference sequence). The CDR3 consists of 13 residues. CDR3 sequence (DNA): TGCAGTGCTAGTCACGGAGCTAACTATGGCTACACCTTC. Encoded protein: CSASHGANYGYTF.

This clonotype was recorded only once. V is TRBV28 and J is TRBJ2-5; D gene uncertain. In germline, CDR1 is MDHEN, CDR2 SYDVKM. The CDR3 length is 14 residues. Trimming removed 2 bases from V and 2 bases from J, with 9 bases in between. The DNA of the CDR3 is TGTGCCAGCAGTTTAAGGGATGTACAAGAGACCCAGTACTTC. It specifies CASSLRDVQETQYF.

The chain combines TRBV20-1 with TRBJ2-3, with 7 bases identical to TRBD2. Germline V gene data show CDR1 as DFQATT and CDR2 as SNEGSKA (reference sequence). This CDR3 has 12 amino acids. The V and J ends lost 2 bases and 7 bases, in that order; junction bases with no gene match: 3. CDR3 protein: CSARRLAYTQYF. CDR3 coding DNA: TGCAGTGCTAGACGACTAGCTTATACGCAGTATTTT.

This chain links TRBV25-1 with TRBJ1-2; D gene unclear. The CDR3 has 13 residues. Germline V gene sequence: CDR1 MGHDK, CDR2 SYGVNS. The V end was cut by 4 bases, the J end by 0 bases, with 6 bases between. CDR3 sequence: CASSGRANYGYTF. CDR3 sequence (DNA): TGTGCCAGCAGTGGGCGGGCTAACTATGGCTACACCTTC.

This clonotype was observed once. The genes are TRBV20-1 and TRBJ2-7, with D unresolved. The CDR3 spans 11 residues. V was cut by 4 bases and J by 3 bases, with 7 bases left in between. The germline V gene has CDR1 DFQATT and CDR2 SNEGSKA (reference sequence). This chain's CDR3 is CSATADYEQYF. Here the CDR3 DNA reads TGCAGTGCTACCGCGGACTACGAGCAGTACTTC.

This clonotype turned up a few times. The chain couples TRBV30 to TRBJ1-2; D is undetermined. The germline gives CDR1 GTSNPN, CDR2 SVGIG (reference sequence). The CDR3 consists of 12 residues. Trimming left V 3 bases short and J 0 bases short, with 5 bases between. The CDR3 DNA is TGTGCCTGGAGGGGAGCTAACTATGGCTACACCTTC. Translating it yields CAWRGANYGYTF.

The chain couples TRBV20-1 to TRBJ1-2, with D perhaps TRBD1 (5 bases). V was shortened by 6 bases and J by 1 base, with 12 bases between the two germline ends. Germline loops: CDR1 DFQATT, CDR2 SNEGSKA (reference sequence). CDR3 size: 13 residues. CDR3 sequence: CSASEGHNYGYTF. The CDR3 DNA is TGCAGTGCCTCAGAGGGGCATAACTATGGCTACACCTTC.

J is TRBJ1-2 and V is TRBV27; a possible D gene is TRBD1 (5 bases). The CDR3 runs 16 residues. The V end lost 8 bases, the J end lost 3 bases, and 22 bases lay between the germline ends. In germline, CDR1 is MNHEY, CDR2 SMNVEV (reference sequence). The CDR3 DNA reads as TGTGCCAGCCTTCCGTCGGGGCCCCTTCGTGACTATGGCTACACCTTC. Its translation is CASLPSGPLRDYGYTF.

The V gene is TRBV20-1, the J gene TRBJ2-7, with 8 bases aligning to TRBD1. Germline values: CDR1 DFQATT, CDR2 SNEGSKA (reference sequence). The CDR3 is 15 residues long. Unmatched junction bases numbered 8, after V lost 0 bases and J lost 4 bases. CDR3: CSARDFANRGYEQYF. As DNA, the CDR3 is TGCAGTGCTAGAGATTTTGCTAACAGGGGGTACGAGCAGTACTTC.

This chain joins TRBV12-3 or TRBV12-4 and TRBJ1-1, with D uncertain. The V end was cut by 5 bases, the J end by 8 bases, with 12 bases between. The CDR3 consists of 12 residues. CDR3 protein: CASSILSEEAFF. CDR3 coding DNA: TGTGCCAGCAGTATACTCTCCGAAGAAGCTTTCTTT.

CDR3 residues: CASSEKSRGNEQFF. In nucleotides, the CDR3 is TGTGCCAGCAGTGAAAAGAGCCGCGGCAATGAGCAGTTCTTC. The chain is built from TRBV6-1 and TRBJ2-1, with D unclear. The V and J ends lost 2 bases and 6 bases respectively, with 11 bases between them. Germline CDR1 and CDR2: MNHNS and SASEGT. The CDR3 contains 14 residues.

The chain is built from TRBV12-1 and TRBJ1-1; the table assigns TRBD1, which was not confirmed against the DNA. TRBV12-1 is labeled a pseudogene. This CDR3 is built from 14 residues. Here the CDR3 DNA reads TGTGCCAGCAGCCACGGGGGATCTAACACTGAAGCTTTCTTT. Translation gives CASSHGGSNTEAFF.

The V call is TRBV15, the J call TRBJ1-5; 7 bases match TRBD1. Germline values: CDR1 LNHNV, CDR2 YYDKDF (reference sequence). Germline trimming cut 2 bases from V and 2 bases from J; bases unmatched to any gene: 9. The CDR3 has 17 residues. The CDR3 is CATSRLAGGSGNQPQHF. In DNA, the CDR3 is TGTGCCACCAGCAGACTGGCAGGGGGTTCGGGCAATCAGCCCCAGCATTTT.

The DNA for the CDR3 is TGTGCCAGCAGGGAAACCGTTTTTAGGAGGGGGCGCACAGATACGCAGTATTTT. Translation gives CASRETVFRRGRTDTQYF. The chain is built from TRBV6-1 and TRBJ2-3; D might be TRBD1 (7 bases). CDR1 and CDR2 from the germline V gene are MNHNS and SASEGT. The CDR3 contains 18 residues. The V end was cut by 6 bases, the J end by 1 base, with 23 bases between.

The V gene is TRBV7-9, the J gene TRBJ1-1; D unclear. The CDR3 has 13 amino acids. V was shortened by 5 bases and J by 0 bases, with 7 bases between the two germline ends. CDR1 is SEHNR, CDR2 FQNEAQ, per germline (reference sequence). The CDR3 DNA is TGTGCCAGCAGCGGACGGCTGAACACTGAAGCTTTCTTT. This sequence encodes CASSGRLNTEAFF.

The V gene is TRBV27, the J gene TRBJ2-3; D gene unclear. CDR1 and CDR2 (germline): MNHEY, SMNVEV (reference sequence). The CDR3 has 17 residues. The germline V and J ends were trimmed by 4 bases and 13 bases, with 30 bases remaining between them. For the CDR3, the DNA is TGTGCCAGCAGTTATGTCTGGCAGTATGGAGCCCAAACCACGGAGTATTTT. This gives the protein CASSYVWQYGAQTTEYF.

The chain has TRBV7-8 and TRBJ1-2, with TRBD1 as a possible D gene (5 bases). CDR1 is SGHVS, CDR2 FQNEAQ, per germline. The germline V and J ends were trimmed by 1 base and 8 bases, with 14 bases remaining between them. The CDR3 has 14 residues. CDR3 sequence reads: CASSLDGGAGGYTF. Here the CDR3 DNA reads TGTGCCAGCAGCTTAGATGGAGGGGCTGGCGGCTACACCTTC.

This chain uses TRBV30 with TRBJ2-6; TRBD1 matches 7 bases. The length of the CDR3 is 16 residues. CDR1 and CDR2 from the germline V gene are GTSNPN and SVGIG (reference sequence). The V gene end was trimmed by 4 bases and the J gene end by 2 bases; junction bases not matched to a gene: 8. CDR3 residues: CAWIQGVWAGANVLTF. CDR3 in DNA: TGTGCCTGGATCCAGGGGGTCTGGGCTGGGGCCAACGTCCTGACTTTC.

This clonotype was seen just once. The chain carries TRBV25-1 and TRBJ2-7; 8 bases line up with TRBD1. V gave up 7 bases and J gave up 3 bases; unmatched junction bases: 5. The CDR3 contains 13 residues. Germline values: CDR1 MGHDK, CDR2 SYGVNS. The CDR3 sequence: CASKAGGFYEQYF. CDR3 nucleotide sequence: TGTGCCAGCAAGGCAGGGGGCTTCTACGAGCAGTACTTC.

The rearrangement joins TRBV6-2 or TRBV6-3 to TRBJ2-5; D is ambiguous. Trimming took off 0 bases at V and 5 bases at J, with 4 bases between the two ends. There are 12 residues in the CDR3. The V gene's germline CDR1 is MNHEY and CDR2 SVGEGT. The CDR3 region is CASSYSIETQYF. CDR3 bases: TGTGCCAGCAGTTACTCGATTGAGACCCAGTACTTC.

V gene TRBV6-6 combines with J gene TRBJ1-5; 7 bases align to TRBD1. This CDR3 comprises 16 residues. CDR1 is MNHNY and CDR2 is SVGAGI in the germline V gene (reference sequence). Losses at the gene ends were 2 bases for V and 3 bases for J; bases not matched to a gene: 7. The CDR3 DNA follows: TGTGCCAGCAGTTACGGACAGGCAAGCTCCAATCAGCCCCAGCATTTT. The encoded protein is CASSYGQASSNQPQHF.

CDR3 region: CASSDSRYNEQFF. For the CDR3, the DNA is TGTGCCAGCAGTGACTCCCGGTACAATGAGCAGTTCTTC. The genes are TRBV6-4 and TRBJ2-1; the D is unclear. CDR1 MRHNA and CDR2 SNTAGT come from the germline V gene. V gave up 0 bases and J gave up 4 bases, with 4 bases separating them. CDR3 size: 13 residues.

The chain recombines TRBV7-9 with TRBJ2-2; TRBD1 matches 9 bases. This CDR3 is built from 16 residues. Unmatched junction bases numbered 3, after V lost 4 bases and J lost 0 bases. The germline V gene has CDR1 SEHNR and CDR2 FQNEAQ (reference sequence). The CDR3 is CASSYDRGANTGELFF. As DNA, the CDR3 is TGTGCCAGCAGCTACGACAGGGGGGCGAACACCGGGGAGCTGTTTTTT. Drawing the rest from reference TRBV7-9 and TRBJ2-2, the complete variable domain is DTGVSQNPRHKITKRGQNVTFRCDPISEHNRLYWYRQTLGQGPEFLTYFQNEAQLEKSRLLSDRFSAERPKGSFSTLEIQRTEQGDSAMYLCASSYDRGANTGELFFGEGSRLTVL.

The chain carries TRBV24-1 and TRBJ1-5, with 9 nucleotides matching TRBD1. Germline assignment: CDR1 KGHDR and CDR2 SFDVKD. The CDR3 totals 13 residues. The trim removed 10 bases at V and 10 bases at J, leaving 10 bases unmatched. The chain's CDR3 is CATGGDRGGPQHF. DNA of the CDR3: TGTGCCACGGGGGGAGACAGGGGGGGTCCCCAGCATTTT.

DNA for the CDR3: TGTGCCAGCACCCCGGCCCTACAAGAGACCCAGTACTTC. Its protein product is CASTPALQETQYF. The V gene is TRBV7-9, the J gene TRBJ2-5, with D uncertain. Germline CDR1 SEHNR, CDR2 FQNEAQ (reference sequence). Trimming stripped 7 bases from V and 2 bases from J, with 11 bases between. CDR3 length: 13 amino acids.